The rows below give T cell receptor beta chains drawn from one sample of a study of Ad26.COV2.S vaccination and SARS-CoV-2 variants. Assay used: immunoSEQ multiplex PCR; TCRdb lists only in-frame clones, some missing. The sample holds around 340,000 clones; around 89% are singletons and the top ten take approximately 5%. The specimen comprised peripheral blood, sampled in a trial of Ad26.COV2.S vaccine versus placebo. The source is a person aged 18-60 years who received the Ad26.COV2.S COVID-19 vaccine or a placebo. The CDR3 runs from the conserved cysteine through the conserved F or W. The D gene is left open where the match is weak. For some rows the clone size is stated as once, few or many, or as a class when expanded; others skip it.

V gene: TRBV10-2
J gene: TRBJ1-5
clone size: NA
D gene: TRBD1
CDR3 DNA: TGCGCCAGCAGCGACAGGGGCACTAGCAATCAGCCCCAGCATTTT
CDR3 protein: CASSDRGTSNQPQHF

V gene: TRBV3-1/TRBV3-2
J gene: TRBJ2-2
clone size: many
D gene: TRBD2
CDR3 DNA: TGTGCCAGCAGCCAAGAGGGGGGACTAGCGGGAAACACCGGGGAGCTGTTTTTT
CDR3 protein: CASSQEGGLAGNTGELFF

V gene: TRBV30
J gene: TRBJ2-1
clone size: NA
D gene: TRBD1
CDR3 DNA: TGTGCCTGGCGCGGCCCGGACAGGCGGAAGAATGAGCAGTTCTTC
CDR3 protein: CAWRGPDRRKNEQFF

V gene: TRBV10-3
J gene: TRBJ1-2
clone size: NA
D gene: TRBD1
CDR3 DNA: TGTGCCATCAGTGATAGAGGGACAGGGATCTATGGCTACACCTTC
CDR3 protein: CAISDRGTGIYGYTF

V gene: TRBV15
J gene: TRBJ1-6
clone size: NA
D gene: TRBD1
CDR3 DNA: TGTGCCACCAGCAGAGGAAGGACAGGGAAAAATTCACCCCTCCACTTT
CDR3 protein: CATSRGRTGKNSPLHF

V gene: TRBV6-5
J gene: TRBJ2-7
clone size: once
D gene: TRBD2
CDR3 DNA: TGTGCCAGCAGAGGCGGGAGTTTCCCCCGCTACGAGCAGTACTTC
CDR3 protein: CASRGGSFPRYEQYF

V gene: TRBV24-1
J gene: TRBJ2-1
clone size: once
D gene: NA
CDR3 DNA: TGTGCCACCAGTGATTTATACAATGAGCAGTTCTTC
CDR3 protein: CATSDLYNEQFF

V gene: TRBV5-8
J gene: TRBJ2-3
clone size: once
D gene: NA
CDR3 DNA: TGTGCCAGCAGCTTGGAGAGCGGGCTCACAGATACGCAGTATTTT
CDR3 protein: CASSLESGLTDTQYF

V gene: TRBV18
J gene: TRBJ1-1
clone size: NA
D gene: NA
CDR3 DNA: TGTGCCAGCTCACCTGAGACAGTGAACACTGAAGCTTTCTTT
CDR3 protein: CASSPETVNTEAFF

V gene: TRBV28
J gene: TRBJ1-6
clone size: NA
D gene: NA
CDR3 DNA: TGTGCCAGCAGTGTGCTCCCCCAAAGCTCACCCCTCCACTTT
CDR3 protein: CASSVLPQSSPLHF

V gene: TRBV6-5
J gene: TRBJ2-1
clone size: NA
D gene: NA
CDR3 DNA: TGTGCCAGCAGTTGGGACCAGAATCACAATGAGCAGTTCTTC
CDR3 protein: CASSWDQNHNEQFF

V gene: TRBV24-1
J gene: TRBJ1-2
clone size: NA
D gene: NA
CDR3 DNA: TGTGCCACCAGTGCGGGGGGGGACTATGGCTACACCTTC
CDR3 protein: CATSAGGDYGYTF

V gene: TRBV5-1
J gene: TRBJ2-7
clone size: NA
D gene: NA
CDR3 DNA: TGCGCCAGCAGCTTTACAGGAAGCTCCTACGAGCAGTACTTC
CDR3 protein: CASSFTGSSYEQYF

V gene: TRBV12-5
J gene: TRBJ2-7
clone size: NA
D gene: NA
CDR3 DNA: TGTGCTAGTGGTTTTCCGGGCGGGCGCGAGCAGTACTTC
CDR3 protein: CASGFPGGREQYF

V gene: TRBV10-1
J gene: TRBJ2-3
clone size: NA
D gene: NA
CDR3 DNA: TGCGCCAGCAGTGGGTCGGGAGCGGGAGATACGCAGTATTTT
CDR3 protein: CASSGSGAGDTQYF

V gene: TRBV11-2
J gene: TRBJ2-3
clone size: NA
D gene: NA
CDR3 DNA: TGTGCCAGCAGCTTAGTATCGACGGCCTGGGATACGCAGTATTTT
CDR3 protein: CASSLVSTAWDTQYF

V gene: TRBV21-1
J gene: TRBJ1-1
clone size: few
D gene: NA
CDR3 DNA: TGTGCCAGCAGCCGAAGACGATGGGACGGTGGTGTCGGGGCTTTCTTT
CDR3 protein: CASSRRRWDGGVGAFF

V gene: TRBV3-1/TRBV3-2
J gene: TRBJ2-5
clone size: NA
D gene: TRBD2
CDR3 DNA: TGTGCCAGCAGCAGCATGACTAGCGCAAAGGAGACCCAGTACTTC
CDR3 protein: CASSSMTSAKETQYF

V gene: TRBV5-1
J gene: TRBJ2-1
clone size: once
D gene: NA
CDR3 DNA: TGCGCCAGCAGCTTGGTATCTAACTCCTACAATGAGCAGTTCTTC
CDR3 protein: CASSLVSNSYNEQFF

V gene: TRBV30
J gene: TRBJ1-3
clone size: NA
D gene: NA
CDR3 DNA: TGTGCCTGGAGCTTGGAGGGGACTGGAAACACCATATATTTT
CDR3 protein: CAWSLEGTGNTIYF

V gene: TRBV27
J gene: TRBJ2-3
clone size: NA
D gene: NA
CDR3 DNA: TGTGCCAGCAGTTTGGCCGCAAGGGGAGATACGCAGTATTTT
CDR3 protein: CASSLAARGDTQYF

V gene: TRBV28
J gene: TRBJ1-1
clone size: NA
D gene: NA
CDR3 DNA: TGTGCCAGCAGTTTTTGGGACAAGAACACTGAAGCTTTCTTT
CDR3 protein: CASSFWDKNTEAFF

V gene: TRBV29-1
J gene: TRBJ1-1
clone size: NA
D gene: NA
CDR3 DNA: TGCAGCGGGTCGGGGAAGGGAAACACTGAAGCTTTCTTT
CDR3 protein: CSGSGKGNTEAFF